These 15 T cell receptor beta chains were all obtained from the same sample, sequenced in a study of cytomegalovirus exposure and HLA in healthy donors. The PCR ran on 60 Vbeta and 13 Jbeta primers. Sequenced by immunoSEQ multiplex PCR; TCRdb stores in-frame clones only, minus some. The sample lists under 250,000 clones, roughly 82% occurring once. The sample was PBMCs. The origin of the receptors is a man aged 35 to 55 in good health and CMV-seropositive.

The chain is built from TRBV10-1 and TRBJ2-3; 8 nucleotides agree with TRBD2. In germline, CDR1 is WNHNN, CDR2 SYGVQD (reference sequence). The CDR3 runs to 13 residues. V shed 6 bases, J shed 6 bases, and the junction held 5 bases outside the gene matches. CDR3 in DNA: TGCGCCAGCAGAAGCGGGAGCAGCGATACGCAGTATTTT. Amino acids: CASRSGSSDTQYF.

This chain links TRBV30 with TRBJ1-4; D perhaps matches TRBD1 (6 bases). Per the germline V gene, CDR1 is GTSNPN and CDR2 is SVGIG (reference sequence). This CDR3 comprises 19 residues. V gave up 3 bases and J gave up 3 bases, with 26 bases separating them. The CDR3 protein is CAWSEGFPRRGISNEKLFF. The CDR3 DNA reads TGTGCCTGGAGCGAGGGCTTCCCGCGAAGGGGGATCTCTAATGAAAAACTGTTTTTT.

The CDR3 DNA reads as TGTGCCAGCAGTGGGGCCCCAAATCAGCCCCAGCATTTT. It yields the protein CASSGAPNQPQHF. The chain recombines TRBV6-1 with TRBJ1-5; D gene unclear. The CDR3 sequence is 13 residues long. Germline lookup yields CDR1 MNHNS and CDR2 SASEGT. V dropped 4 bases and J dropped 4 bases, with 8 bases sitting between them.

This clone was counted a single time. The chain joins TRBV14 to TRBJ2-1, with 7 bases matching TRBD2. The CDR3 spans 15 residues. Germline lookup yields CDR1 SGHDN and CDR2 FVKESK. J lost 8 bases, V lost 3 bases, and 10 bases had no gene match. In DNA form, the CDR3 reads TGTGCCAGCAGCCACCAACGGGGAGGGCTTGATGAGCAGTTCTTC. The encoded protein is CASSHQRGGLDEQFF.

The gene calls are TRBV6-1 and TRBJ2-5; a weak D match, TRBD2 (6 bases). From germline, CDR1 is MNHNS and CDR2 SASEGT. The germline V and J ends were trimmed by 7 bases and 5 bases, with 11 bases remaining between them. This CDR3 is 12 amino acids long. The CDR3 region has the DNA TGTGCCAGCATTCTGGGGAGGGAGACCCAGTACTTC. Translation gives CASILGRETQYF.

The CDR3 loop reads CASSLEGSLTEAFF. The CDR3 nucleotides are TGTGCCAGCAGCTTGGAGGGAAGTTTGACTGAAGCTTTCTTT. The chain carries TRBV11-2 and TRBJ1-1; D unresolved. In germline, CDR1 is SGHAT, CDR2 FQNNGV. CDR3 size: 14 residues. Trimming shortened V by 3 bases and J by 5 bases, and 13 bases separated the two germline ends.

The J gene is TRBJ2-3, the V gene TRBV21-1; TRBD1 is taken as the D call from the table, unchecked against the DNA. TRBV21-1 has pseudogene status. The CDR3 loop spans 18 amino acids. CDR3 loop: CASSKRGTGKPRADTQYF. CDR3 nucleotide sequence: TGTGCCAGCAGCAAAAGGGGGACAGGAAAGCCCAGGGCAGATACGCAGTATTTT.

This clone was recorded only once. V is TRBV7-9 and J is TRBJ2-1, with TRBD2 identical over 8 bases. The junction had 8 bases not matched to a gene; V was cut back by 4 bases and J by 0 bases. CDR3 length: 17 residues. The germline gives CDR1 SEHNR, CDR2 FQNEAQ (reference sequence). CDR3: CASSWGRLALSYNEQFF. Here the CDR3 DNA reads TGTGCCAGCAGCTGGGGCCGACTAGCGCTCTCCTACAATGAGCAGTTCTTC.

This chain uses TRBV7-9 with TRBJ2-5; 11 bases are a match to TRBD2. CDR3 length: 18 amino acids. The germline CDR1 and CDR2 sequences are SEHNR and FQNEAQ (reference sequence). V lost 5 bases, J lost 1 base, and 12 bases stayed unmatched. CDR3 nucleotides: TGTGCCAGCAGCCCCAGGAAGCGACTAGCGGGAAGCCAAGAGACCCAGTACTTC. Translation gives CASSPRKRLAGSQETQYF.

The chain couples TRBV6-5 to TRBJ2-1; 8 nucleotides align to TRBD2. With V trimmed by 4 bases and J by 0 bases, 5 bases remained unmatched. From germline, CDR1 is MNHEY and CDR2 SVGAGI. CDR3 length equals 16 residues. The CDR3 spells CASSSRGRSSYNEQFF. The CDR3 bases are TGTGCCAGCAGTTCTCGCGGGAGGAGCTCCTACAATGAGCAGTTCTTC.

V usage is TRBV5-6 and J usage is TRBJ1-5; D is unresolved. V shed 4 bases and J shed 3 bases, with 17 bases lying between them. From germline, CDR1 is SGHDT and CDR2 YYEEEE. This CDR3 spans 16 amino acids. The CDR3 DNA sequence: TGTGCCAGCAGCCTCCTGGCGGGATCTGACAATCAGCCCCAGCATTTT. It specifies CASSLLAGSDNQPQHF.

The rearrangement joins TRBV2 to TRBJ1-4; D is perhaps TRBD1 (6 bases). The V and J ends lost 7 bases and 8 bases respectively, with 14 bases between them. The CDR3 spans 13 residues. CDR1 and CDR2 (germline): SNHLY, FYNNEI. Here the CDR3 DNA reads TGTGCCAGCAACAGGGTCGGAGCGGAAAAACTGTTTTTT. This translates into CASNRVGAEKLFF.

This chain's CDR3 is CASSQVRNTEAFF. DNA for the CDR3: TGTGCCAGCAGCCAAGTGAGGAACACTGAAGCTTTCTTT. The V and J genes are TRBV14 and TRBJ1-1; D unclear. The CDR3 is 13 residues long. The ends were cut back, 1 base at V and 1 base at J, with 4 bases in the middle. In germline, CDR1 is SGHDN, CDR2 FVKESK.

V usage is TRBV5-1 and J usage is TRBJ2-7, with 7 bases matching TRBD2. V dropped 2 bases and J dropped 6; count of bases not matched to a gene: 5. CDR3 length: 13 residues. Germline V gives CDR1 SGHRS, CDR2 YFSETQ. CDR3 nucleotide sequence: TGCGCCAGCAGCTTCGCGGGAGCGAGCGAGCAGTACTTC. Translation: CASSFAGASEQYF.

This chain connects TRBV5-1 to TRBJ2-1, with 7 bases identical to TRBD2. The CDR3 extends over 16 amino acids. V trimming: 1 base; J trimming: 1 base; junction bases outside the gene matches: 5. Germline V CDR1 and CDR2: SGHRS, YFSETQ. CDR3 sequence (DNA): TGCGCCAGCAGCTTGAACACGGGGGGATCCTACAATGAGCAGTTCTTC. Protein sequence: CASSLNTGGSYNEQFF. Together with reference TRBV5-1 and TRBJ2-1, the CDR3 gives the full variable domain: KAGVTQTPRYLIKTRGQQVTLSCSPISGHRSVSWYQQTPGQGLQFLFEYFSETQRNKGNFPGRFSGRQFSNSRSEMNVSTLELGDSALYLCASSLNTGGSYNEQFFGPGTRLTVL.